Below, one T cell receptor (beta chain) is given with its context. This record belongs to a study of cytotoxic CD8 clonotypes in ibrutinib-treated CLL. Across the study: An average of about 260,000 productive templates and tens of thousands of productive rearrangements was obtained per sample.

Method: immunoSEQ multiplex PCR; TCRdb's copy keeps in-frame clones and lacks some. The sample consists of under 150,000 clones, around 84% of them appearing once. The sample here was PBMCs, taken after 24 months of ibrutinib treatment. The TCR sequence derives from a human donor with chronic lymphocytic leukemia.

The CDR3 sequence: CASSLISRANNSPLHF. The CDR3 DNA sequence: TGTGCCAGTAGTCTTATATCCCGGGCCAATAATTCACCCCTCCACTTT. The rearrangement joins TRBV19 to TRBJ1-6; D gene unclear. V was trimmed by 5 bases and J by 5 bases, leaving 16 bases between them. CDR1 is LNHDA, CDR2 SQIVND, per germline (reference sequence). This CDR3 is 16 amino acids long.